At least ten counts were recorded for the clone carrying this TCR beta chain. J gave up 4 bases and V 5 bases, and 7 bases lay outside the gene matches. The germline gives CDR1 SGHRS, CDR2 YFSETQ. This CDR3 has 14 residues. CDR3-region Arm-PCR and iRepertoire HTBI primers produced the TCR beta libraries. TCRdb itself ran the multiplex PCR reads through MiXCR, one entry per CDR3 protein. Among a few hundred thousand distinct CDR3 sequences listed, 15% to 20% were seen once. The entry originates in a study of regulatory T cells in long-lasting Graves disease. Overall study context: Graves' patients diagnosed newly had used antithyroid drugs under 3 months.

The time point is: newly diagnosed GD, antithyroid drugs for less than 3 months. RNA from PBMCs was the source of the TCR library. Patients were enrolled at an endocrinology department in Xi'an, China. The same specimen was also included in a second study, on T cells in Graves' hyperthyroidism and ophthalmopathy. As that report states: Subjects aged 18 to 65 presented with newly diagnosed hyperthyroidism of less than 2 months' duration. First-round RT-PCR targeting the TCR CDR3 was performed with the HTBI primer set.

The sample consisted of peripheral blood mononuclear cells (PBMCs), taken at new diagnosis, from a patient treated with antithyroid drugs. The clonotype comes from a woman aged 30 to 39 with Graves disease. This sequence joins TRBV5-1 and TRBJ1-2, with 8 bases lining up with TRBD1. DNA of the CDR3: TGCGCCAGCAGTCGGGACAGGAGCATCTATGGCTACACCTTC. The encoded protein is CASSRDRSIYGYTF.